Given below is one TCR beta chain in context. One end of the junction varies from germline; a read error may be responsible. This sample was included in a study of blood T cells in healthy people across ages. Every donor gave 9 to 10 milliliters of peripheral blood. Researchers report isolating at least 6 million PBMCs per sample. Germline lookup yields CDR1 SGHRS and CDR2 YFSETQ. This CDR3 region has 14 residues. Together with a sample-barcoded 5' primer, a J-beta primer mix was included in a second PCR lasting roughly 6 to 12 cycles. TCRdb reprocessed the 5' RACE reads via MiXCR and lists one record per CDR3 protein. The sample shows about 730,000 distinct CDR3 sequences, about 40% of them seen only once.

This clonotype was sampled from a woman in her sixties in good health. The V gene is TRBV5-1, the J gene TRBJ2-6, with a possible D match to TRBD1 (5 bases). The sequenced material came from blood. The CDR3 loop is CASSLGSGANFLTF. As DNA, the CDR3 is TGCGCCAGCAGCTTGGGTTCTGGGGCCAACTTCCTGACTTTC.